Below, 14 T cell receptor beta chains from the same sample are listed, as sequenced in a study of blood T cell repertoires in COVID-19. Generated by immunoSEQ multiplex PCR, the TCRdb table keeps only in-frame clones and is missing some. In the table there are 50,000 to 75,000 clones, 89% of which are singletons. Material for sequencing was peripheral blood. These receptors came from a man aged 55 to 69 with acute or convalescent COVID-19.

DNA of the CDR3: TGTGCCAGCAGTCTTACTGGGGCCAACGTCCTGACTTTC. Encoded protein: CASSLTGANVLTF. The rearrangement links TRBV12-3 or TRBV12-4 to TRBJ2-6; no clear D gene. This CDR3 contains 13 residues. V lost 5 bases to trimming and J lost 2 bases, with 4 bases between them.

The rearrangement links TRBV7-3 to TRBJ1-1, with D possibly TRBD1 on 5 matching bases. Trimming took off 8 bases at V and 4 bases at J, with 14 bases between the two ends. The CDR3 contains 13 residues. The germline CDR1 and CDR2 sequences are SGHTA and FQGTGA. The CDR3 region has the DNA TGTGCCAGCGGACGAAGGGGAGGCACTGAAGCTTTCTTT. Protein: CASGRRGGTEAFF.

The V call is TRBV15, the J call TRBJ1-3, with 9 bases aligning to TRBD1. The CDR3 contains 15 residues. Trimming cost V 4 bases and J 8 bases; bases outside gene matches: 9. Germline-derived CDR1 and CDR2 are LNHNV and YYDKDF (reference sequence). The CDR3 here is CATSNGQGSSDTIYF. The CDR3 nucleotides read TGTGCCACCAGCAACGGACAGGGGTCGTCGGACACCATATATTTT.

The V and J genes are TRBV3-1 (or the pseudogene TRBV3-2) and TRBJ2-1; TRBD2 matches 9 bases. With 8 bases clipped from V and 0 bases from J, the junction kept 5 bases outside the gene matches. CDR3 size: 15 residues. Germline CDR1 LGHDT, CDR2 YNNKEL (reference sequence). This CDR3 is CASGASGDSYNEQFF. DNA for the CDR3: TGTGCCAGCGGAGCTAGCGGGGACTCCTACAATGAGCAGTTCTTC.

The rearrangement uses TRBV5-1 and TRBJ1-6; TRBD1 is a possible D gene (6 bases). Trimming removed 5 bases from V and 3 bases from J, with 15 bases in between. Germline CDR1 SGHRS, CDR2 YFSETQ. CDR3 length: 16 amino acids. CDR3 in amino acids: CASRQQGTLYNSPLHF. Here the CDR3 DNA reads TGCGCCAGCAGACAACAAGGGACACTCTATAATTCACCCCTCCACTTT.

This chain uses TRBV18 with TRBJ1-4, with D possibly matching TRBD1 (5 bases). The CDR3 totals 14 residues. V was pared by 3 bases and J by 6 bases, with 11 bases between. From germline, CDR1 is KGHSH and CDR2 LQKENI. The CDR3 spells CASSPGRGDEKLFF. The CDR3 bases are TGTGCCAGCTCACCGGGGCGAGGTGATGAAAAACTGTTTTTT.

This sequence joins TRBV9 and TRBJ1-1, with D perhaps matching TRBD1 (5 bases). The CDR3 extends over 14 amino acids. Germline CDR1 is SGDLS and CDR2 is YYNGEE. V dropped 4 bases and J dropped 4 bases, with 14 bases sitting between them. This chain's CDR3 is CASSQSGGSTEAFF. The CDR3 DNA reads TGTGCCAGCAGCCAAAGCGGGGGGAGCACTGAAGCTTTCTTT.

The J gene is TRBJ1-6, the V gene TRBV6-1; 10 bases agree with TRBD1. The V segment lost 1 base and the J segment 10 bases; nucleotides outside the gene matches: 4. The CDR3 length is 15 residues. Germline CDR1 reads MNHNS; CDR2 reads SASEGT. The DNA for the CDR3 is TGTGCCAGCAGTGAAGTGCGGACAGGGGGGTCACCCCTCCACTTT. It specifies CASSEVRTGGSPLHF.

This rearrangement joins TRBV3-1 (or the pseudogene TRBV3-2) to TRBJ2-5; the D is unclear. CDR1 and CDR2 from the germline V gene are LGHDT and YNNKEL (reference sequence). This CDR3 is 14 amino acids long. Trimming shortened V by 0 bases and J by 2 bases, and 7 bases separated the two germline ends. CDR3 nucleotide sequence: TGTGCCAGCAGCCAAGACCCGGGTCAAGAGACCCAGTACTTC. Protein sequence: CASSQDPGQETQYF.

The V call is TRBV11-2, the J call TRBJ2-1, with D perhaps matching TRBD2 (5 bases). CDR3 length: 16 residues. Germline CDR1 and CDR2: SGHAT and FQNNGV. V lost 5 bases and J lost 6, with 20 bases in between. CDR3 nucleotides: TGTGCCAGCAGCCGGAAGGTTACTGGGAGTTCCAATGAGCAGTTCTTC. It translates to CASSRKVTGSSNEQFF. Full variable domain (outside the CDR3, taken from reference TRBV11-2 and TRBJ2-1): EAGVAQSPRYKIIEKRQSVAFWCNPISGHATLYWYQQILGQGPKLLIQFQNNGVVDDSQLPKDRFSAERLKGVDSTLKIQPAKLEDSAVYLCASSRKVTGSSNEQFFGPGTRLTVL.

The V and J genes are TRBV5-1 and TRBJ1-2; possibly TRBD1 for D (5 bases). Germline V gives CDR1 SGHRS, CDR2 YFSETQ. Trimming left V 5 bases short and J 4 bases short, with 18 bases between. The CDR3 sequence is 15 residues long. CDR3 DNA sequence: TGCGCCAGCAGGCCCGTTGACAGTCTTGGCTATGGCTACACCTTC. Encoded protein: CASRPVDSLGYGYTF.

The chain has TRBV7-9 and TRBJ1-5; unclear D gene. The V end lost 5 bases, the J end lost 10 bases, and 15 bases lay between the germline ends. CDR1 and CDR2 from the germline V gene are SEHNR and FQNEAQ (reference sequence). CDR3 size: 13 residues. The CDR3 reads CASSPKAAGPQHF. In DNA form, the CDR3 reads TGTGCCAGCAGCCCTAAGGCCGCAGGTCCCCAGCATTTT.

For the CDR3, the DNA is TGTGCCAGCAGCCACGGACAGGGGGCTTATACCGGGGAGCTGTTTTTT. Translating it yields CASSHGQGAYTGELFF. V and J are TRBV11-3 and TRBJ2-2, with 11 bases identical to TRBD1. The CDR3 runs to 16 residues. The V segment lost 5 bases and the J segment 5 bases; nucleotides outside the gene matches: 7. Germline assignment: CDR1 SGHNT and CDR2 YENEEA.

The CDR3 coding sequence is TGTGCCAGTAGGATAAGGCCGCGGGAAAACTATGGCTACACCTTC. The encoded protein is CASRIRPRENYGYTF. This chain connects TRBV19 to TRBJ1-2, with no clear D. Trimming took off 6 bases at V and 2 bases at J, with 16 bases between the two ends. CDR3 length: 15 amino acids. The germline gives CDR1 LNHDA, CDR2 SQIVND (reference sequence).